This T cell receptor (beta chain) is from a study of OX40 agonist ivuxolimab in advanced cancers. For the study at large: Patients received ivuxolimab, an intravenous treatment, every 2 weeks at 0.01 to 10 mg/kg.

Germline V CDR1 and CDR2: SGHRS, YFSETQ. The CDR3 is 14 amino acids. V shed 0 bases and J 7 bases; nucleotides not matched to a gene: 3. Assay: immunoSEQ multiplex PCR; the TCRdb copy retains only in-frame clones and omits some. The sample lists around 72,000 clones; about 91% were seen once. The sequencing here drew on CD4+ or CD8+ T cells sorted from blood, taken in a trial of the OX40 agonist ivuxolimab. The sequence came from an adult with an advanced solid tumor such as melanoma, head and neck, liver or kidney cancer. The V call is TRBV5-1, the J call TRBJ1-2; 10 bases agree with TRBD1. The CDR3: CASSLAGDRGGYTF. Written as DNA, the CDR3 is TGCGCCAGCAGCTTGGCAGGGGACAGGGGTGGCTACACCTTC.